This TCR beta chain stems from a study of OX40 agonist ivuxolimab in advanced cancers. Background on the study: With a range of about 23 to 85, age averaged 60 years, and 70% to 85% were male. Three dose-escalation patients had partial responses: one with hepatocellular carcinoma and two with cutaneous melanoma.

The V gene lost 3 bases and the J gene lost 1 base, with 3 bases spanning the gap. The CDR3 has 13 residues. Germline assignment: CDR1 SGHAT and CDR2 FQNNGV. A note on this clone: Its target is unknown.

Assay used: immunoSEQ multiplex PCR; TCRdb lists only in-frame clones, some missing. The sample records 100,000 or so clones, around 91% being singletons. Whole-study findings and limits: The antigens recognized by the expanded peripheral T cells, that is their antigen specificity, were not determined. Some nonresponders also had low normalized T-cell clonal expansion.

J is TRBJ1-4 and V is TRBV11-2; D is unresolved. The receptor was isolated from an adult with an advanced solid tumor such as melanoma, head and neck, liver or kidney cancer. Specimen: CD4+ or CD8+ T cells sorted from blood, collected in a trial of the OX40 agonist ivuxolimab. CDR3 nucleotide sequence: TGTGCCAGCAGCTTCGGAACTAATGAAAAACTGTTTTTT. It yields the protein CASSFGTNEKLFF.